Described below is a single T cell receptor (beta chain) sequence and its context. The repertoire was sequenced with immunoSEQ multiplex PCR; TCRdb's copy has only in-frame clones and lacks some. The data hold around 100,000 clones, with approximately 90% observed a single time. The ends were cut back, 3 bases at V and 1 base at J, with 4 bases in the middle. CDR1 LNHDA and CDR2 SQIVND come from the germline V gene (reference sequence). The CDR3 runs to 13 residues. This entry is derived from a study of PD-L1 blockade in urothelial cancer. At the level of the study: Reported median T cell count for blood samples was around 150,000.

Urothelial carcinoma affected the patients, and it was locally advanced or metastatic. This clonotype originated in a woman older than 75 with urothelial cancer. The source material was PBMCs, sampled around atezolizumab (anti-PD-L1) treatment. J is TRBJ1-5 and V is TRBV19; no firm D call. The DNA of the CDR3 is TGTGCCAGTAGTATGTCAAGCAATCAGCCCCAGCATTTT. It specifies CASSMSSNQPQHF.